A single TCR beta chain is shown here with its context. Its target is not known. Profiled with immunoSEQ multiplex PCR; TCRdb holds only in-frame clones, not every one. The sample comprises about 50,000 clones, 92% of which are singletons, and 2% to 2.5% rests with the top ten. These data originate in a study of graft-versus-host responses after intestinal transplantation. Study summary: Anti-thymocyte globulin served as induction for all recipients, who then took tacrolimus and steroids for three to four years.

Trimming at V came to 4 bases and at J to 1 base, leaving 5 bases not matched to a gene. The CDR3 contains 15 residues. The V gene's germline CDR1 is PRHDT and CDR2 FYEKMQ (reference sequence). The rearrangement links TRBV13 to TRBJ2-5; 8 bases match TRBD2. The receptor was derived from a human donor who was the organ donor for an intestinal transplant. The sequencing used unstimulated CD4+ T cells sorted from spleen or lymph node cells, collected before transplant. The CDR3 loop reads CASSWKLAAQETQYF. The CDR3 DNA follows: TGTGCCAGCAGCTGGAAACTAGCGGCCCAAGAGACCCAGTACTTC.